These 30 T cell receptor beta chains originate from one sample sequenced in a study of T cells in tumors after PD-1 blockade. Assay: immunoSEQ multiplex PCR; the TCRdb copy retains only in-frame clones and omits some. The table lists 15,000 to 20,000 clones, 81% of them singletons. The source was PBMCs, collected after anti-PD-1 therapy. The receptors shown here come from a human donor with advanced basal cell or squamous cell carcinoma (not recorded which).

This chain links TRBV16 with TRBJ2-7; TRBD2 is a possible D gene (6 bases). V was shortened by 4 bases and J by 0 bases, with 13 bases between the two germline ends. Germline assignment: CDR1 KGHSY and CDR2 FQNENV. This CDR3 spans 15 amino acids. The CDR3 loop reads CASSPLARSSYEQYF. CDR3 coding DNA: TGTGCCAGCAGCCCCCTAGCGAGAAGCTCCTACGAGCAGTACTTC.

Turning to this clone: Other DNA sequences in this sample translate to the same CDR3. The chain is built from TRBV28 and TRBJ2-7; D is unclear. CDR1 MDHEN and CDR2 SYDVKM come from the germline V gene. There are 11 residues in the CDR3. Trimming removed 3 bases at V and 0 bases at J, with 0 bases between. In DNA form, the CDR3 reads TGTGCCAGCAGTTTCTCCTACGAGCAGTACTTC. It translates to CASSFSYEQYF.

To note about this clone: An end of the junction differs from the germline gene, which may be a read error. The chain recombines TRBV2 with TRBJ2-7; maybe TRBD1 (6 bases). There are 13 residues in the CDR3. The germline V gene encodes CDR1 SNHLY and CDR2 FYNNEI. CDR3 sequence: CASIPTGSYGQYF. For the CDR3, the DNA is TGTGCCAGCATTCCGACAGGCTCCTACGGGCAGTACTTC.

This chain joins TRBV5-1 and TRBJ2-7, with D perhaps TRBD1 (5 bases). The V gene lost 0 bases and the J gene lost 0 bases, with 7 bases spanning the gap. Per the germline V gene, CDR1 is SGHRS and CDR2 is YFSETQ. The CDR3 sequence is 14 residues long. CDR3 bases: TGCGCCAGCAGCTTGGAAGGGGACTCCTACGAGCAGTACTTC. As protein: CASSLEGDSYEQYF. The whole variable domain, remainder taken from reference TRBV5-1 and TRBJ2-7, is KAGVTQTPRYLIKTRGQQVTLSCSPISGHRSVSWYQQTPGQGLQFLFEYFSETQRNKGNFPGRFSGRQFSNSRSEMNVSTLELGDSALYLCASSLEGDSYEQYFGPGTRLTVT.

The gene calls are TRBV9 and TRBJ1-1; D remains ambiguous. CDR3 length equals 14 residues. V lost 0 bases and J 2 bases, leaving 8 bases between the germline ends. The germline V gene encodes CDR1 SGDLS and CDR2 YYNGEE. CDR3 nucleotide sequence: TGTGCCAGCAGCGTAGTGGCGGGAAACACTGAAGCTTTCTTT. Amino acid sequence: CASSVVAGNTEAFF.

In DNA form, the CDR3 reads TGTGCCAGCAGCTTAAGGGAGTACAATGAGCAGTTCTTC. Translation gives CASSLREYNEQFF. V and J are TRBV7-2 and TRBJ2-1, with D maybe TRBD2 (5 bases). The V and J ends lost 2 bases and 4 bases respectively, with 6 bases between them. CDR3 length: 13 amino acids. Germline CDR1 and CDR2: SGHTA and FQGNSA.

For the CDR3, the DNA is TGTGCCAGCGCAACCCCCGACAACTCCTACGAGCAGTACTTC. Its translation: CASATPDNSYEQYF. This chain uses TRBV3-1 (or the pseudogene TRBV3-2) with TRBJ2-7; D not resolved. V lost 8 bases and J lost 0, with 14 bases in between. The CDR3 is 14 residues long. In germline, CDR1 is LGHDT, CDR2 YNNKEL (reference sequence).

The CDR3 sequence is CATSDTGTGDAETQYF. CDR3 bases: TGTGCCACCAGTGATACTGGGACAGGAGATGCAGAGACCCAGTACTTC. The rearrangement links TRBV24-1 to TRBJ2-5, with 8 bases fitting TRBD1. This CDR3 has 16 residues. With 3 bases clipped from V and 4 bases from J, the junction kept 9 bases outside the gene matches. From germline, CDR1 is KGHDR and CDR2 SFDVKD.

The CDR3 DNA reads TGCAGCGTTGAAGATTGGGGCAGGGAAGCTTTCTTT. It encodes CSVEDWGREAFF. The chain combines TRBV29-1 with TRBJ1-1; perhaps TRBD1 as D (5 bases). Trimming pared 0 bases from V and 8 bases from J, leaving 10 bases between. The CDR3 has 12 residues. Germline lookup yields CDR1 SQVTM and CDR2 ANQGSEA. Complete variable domain (other parts from reference TRBV29-1 and TRBJ1-1): SAVISQKPSRDICQRGTSLTIQCQVDSQVTMMFWYRQQPGQSLTLIATANQGSEATYESGFVIDKFPISRPNLTFSTLTVSNMSPEDSSIYLCSVEDWGREAFFGQGTRLTVV.

The chain has TRBV5-4 and TRBJ1-4, with D tentatively TRBD1 (5 bases). The CDR3 is 16 residues long. The germline CDR1 and CDR2 sequences are SGHNT and YYREEE (reference sequence). V lost 4 bases, J lost 3 bases, and 16 bases lay in between. The CDR3 DNA reads TGTGCCAGCAGCCCCGGCAGGGAAGCGGCTAATGAAAAACTGTTTTTT. The encoded protein is CASSPGREAANEKLFF. Based on the CDR3 plus reference TRBV5-4 and TRBJ1-4, the full variable domain is ETGVTQSPTHLIKTRGQQVTLRCSSQSGHNTVSWYQQALGQGPQFIFQYYREEENGRGNFPPRFSGLQFPNYSSELNVNALELDDSALYLCASSPGREAANEKLFFGSGTQLSVL.

The chain is built from TRBV11-1 and TRBJ2-2; D unclear. Germline V gives CDR1 SGHAT, CDR2 FQDESV (reference sequence). The CDR3 contains 11 residues. V was trimmed by 6 bases and J by 7 bases, leaving 6 bases between them. The CDR3 coding sequence is TGTGCCAGCAGTTCTATCGGGGAGCTGTTTTTT. It is translated as CASSSIGELFF.

The J gene is TRBJ2-7, the V gene TRBV5-1, with TRBD2 matching over 8 bases. The CDR3 loop spans 14 amino acids. Germline CDR1 is SGHRS and CDR2 is YFSETQ. J was trimmed by 0 bases and V by 4 bases; bases with no gene match: 3. CDR3 sequence (DNA): TGCGCCAGCAGCCCAAGCGGGGGCTCCTACGAGCAGTACTTC. Its protein is CASSPSGGSYEQYF.

By share, this clone ranks as medium-sized. The J gene is TRBJ1-4, the V gene TRBV5-5; tentatively, D is TRBD1 (5 bases). CDR3 length: 13 residues. V lost 4 bases and J lost 5, with 9 bases in between. Germline values: CDR1 SGHKS, CDR2 YYEKEE (reference sequence). The CDR3 nucleotides are TGTGCCAGCAGCGAGAGACAGAATGAAAAACTGTTTTTT. Its translation: CASSERQNEKLFF.

This clone was recorded once. V and J are TRBV5-4 and TRBJ1-1; D is unresolved. Germline assignment: CDR1 SGHNT and CDR2 YYREEE (reference sequence). The CDR3 is 14 amino acids. V lost 0 bases, J lost 2 bases, and 8 bases lay in between. The CDR3 protein is CASSLDSGNTEAFF. CDR3 coding DNA: TGTGCCAGCAGCTTGGATAGCGGCAACACTGAAGCTTTCTTT.

V usage is TRBV28 and J usage is TRBJ2-7, with 10 bases fitting TRBD2. The V segment lost 5 bases and the J segment 2 bases; nucleotides outside the gene matches: 12. The CDR3 covers 17 residues. Germline V gives CDR1 MDHEN, CDR2 SYDVKM. This CDR3 reads CASSRAGTSGVAYEQYF. The CDR3 DNA follows: TGTGCCAGCAGTCGCGCCGGAACTAGCGGGGTTGCCTACGAGCAGTACTTC.

The chain combines TRBV19 with TRBJ2-2, with a weak D call TRBD1 (5 bases). Between the trimmed V and J ends, which lost 0 bases and 0 bases, there was a span of 8 bases. Looked up from germline, CDR1 is LNHDA and CDR2 is SQIVND (reference sequence). The CDR3 is made up of 16 amino acids. CDR3 in amino acids: CASSIDDSANTGELFF. The CDR3 DNA reads TGTGCCAGTAGTATAGATGACAGCGCGAACACCGGGGAGCTGTTTTTT.

In nucleotides, the CDR3 is TGTGCCGCCCCAGAGCTACTAGCGAACTATGGCTACACCTTC. Translated: CAAPELLANYGYTF. The V gene is TRBV7-5, the J gene TRBJ1-2. TRBV7-5 is listed as a pseudogene. The CDR3 loop spans 14 amino acids.

This clone was seen only once. V is TRBV9 and J is TRBJ2-3; 8 nucleotides line up with TRBD2. Looked up from germline, CDR1 is SGDLS and CDR2 is YYNGEE. The CDR3 spans 18 residues. V trimming: 1 base; J trimming: 6 bases; junction bases outside the gene matches: 16. The CDR3 DNA reads TGTGCCAGCAGCGTAAAGGGAGGTATCGGGGGGGTTTGGGATACGCAGTATTTT. The encoded protein is CASSVKGGIGGVWDTQYF.

V usage is TRBV6-5 and J usage is TRBJ2-1, with 10 bases matching TRBD2. V shed 6 bases and J 1 base; nucleotides not matched to a gene: 3. The CDR3 has 15 amino acids. Germline V gives CDR1 MNHEY, CDR2 SVGAGI. CDR3 DNA sequence: TGTGCCAGCAGAACACTAGCGGGATCCTACAATGAGCAGTTCTTC. The encoded protein is CASRTLAGSYNEQFF.

This chain uses TRBV10-3 with TRBJ1-1; no reliable D call. CDR1 and CDR2 from the germline V gene are ENHRY and SYGVKD. The CDR3 consists of 12 residues. Trimming stripped 4 bases from V and 1 base from J, with 4 bases between. CDR3 sequence (DNA): TGTGCCATCAGTGTCGGGAACACTGAAGCTTTCTTT. This gives the protein CAISVGNTEAFF.

The chain is built from TRBV18 and TRBJ2-3; D is undetermined. Between the trimmed V and J ends, which lost 8 bases and 3 bases, there was a span of 12 bases. The V gene's germline CDR1 is KGHSH and CDR2 LQKENI. The CDR3 has 13 amino acids. CDR3: CASRKLATDTQYF. CDR3 DNA: TGTGCCAGCCGGAAGTTGGCGACAGATACGCAGTATTTT.

This clone was seen more than once but under ten times. This chain connects TRBV29-1 to TRBJ2-2, with D possibly matching TRBD2 (5 bases). Germline CDR1 and CDR2: SQVTM and ANQGSEA. V shed 1 base and J shed 7 bases, with 10 bases lying between them. CDR3 length equals 13 residues. The CDR3 reads CSVEAFEGGELFF. DNA of the CDR3: TGCAGCGTTGAAGCCTTTGAGGGCGGGGAGCTGTTTTTT.

This rearrangement joins TRBV2 to TRBJ2-3; 7 bases are shared with TRBD1. This CDR3 spans 15 amino acids. Germline loops: CDR1 SNHLY, CDR2 FYNNEI. The V and J ends lost 7 bases and 0 bases, in that order; junction bases with no gene match: 7. Written as DNA, the CDR3 is TGTGCCAGCACTAAGACAGGGATTAGCACAGATACGCAGTATTTT. Its protein is CASTKTGISTDTQYF.

The chain employs TRBV7-6 and TRBJ2-2, with TRBD2 matching 9 bases. V dropped 7 bases and J dropped 2; count of bases not matched to a gene: 14. Per germline, CDR1 SGHVS and CDR2 FNYEAQ. The CDR3 loop spans 18 amino acids. The CDR3 here is CASTRLAGGAPNTGELFF. CDR3 DNA: TGTGCCAGCACCCGACTCGCGGGGGGGGCCCCAAACACCGGGGAGCTGTTTTTT.

CDR3 loop: CASSRGQGDQPQHF. The CDR3 nucleotides read TGCGCCAGCAGCCGCGGACAGGGCGATCAGCCCCAGCATTTT. This chain uses TRBV4-1 with TRBJ1-5, with TRBD1 matching over 8 bases. CDR1 and CDR2 (germline): MGHRA, YSYEKL. The length of the CDR3 is 14 residues. V lost 4 bases to trimming and J lost 5 bases; unmatched junction nucleotides: 4.

This chain connects TRBV4-1 to TRBJ2-6; tentatively, D is TRBD1 (6 bases). This CDR3 is 15 amino acids long. V was trimmed by 4 bases and J by 3 bases, leaving 10 bases between them. Germline-derived CDR1 and CDR2 are MGHRA and YSYEKL. CDR3 residues: CASSRKGGGANVLTF. In DNA, the CDR3 is TGCGCCAGCAGCCGGAAAGGGGGTGGGGCCAACGTCCTGACTTTC.

This clone was observed a single time. This chain joins TRBV6-5 and TRBJ1-1; tentatively, D is TRBD1 (6 bases). The CDR3 spans 13 residues. V shed 6 bases and J shed 3 bases, with 11 bases lying between them. Germline CDR1 and CDR2: MNHEY and SVGAGI. For the CDR3, the DNA is TGTGCCAGCAGCACAGGGACGGACACTGAAGCTTTCTTT. The encoded protein is CASSTGTDTEAFF.

The chain is built from TRBV27 and TRBJ2-3; 10 nucleotides align to TRBD2. The CDR3 covers 13 residues. Germline assignment: CDR1 MNHEY and CDR2 SMNVEV (reference sequence). Trimming cost V 6 bases and J 7 bases; bases outside gene matches: 4. CDR3 bases: TGTGCCAGCAGGGCTAGCGGGGGTAATACGCAGTATTTT. Translating it yields CASRASGGNTQYF.

This chain connects TRBV19 to TRBJ2-3; D possibly corresponds to TRBD2 (5 bases). V was clipped by 9 bases and J by 2 bases, with 15 bases between them. This CDR3 has 14 amino acids. From germline, CDR1 is LNHDA and CDR2 SQIVND (reference sequence). The CDR3 spells CASKRTLSTDTQYF. The DNA of the CDR3 is TGTGCCAGCAAACGGACTCTCTCCACAGATACGCAGTATTTT.

J is TRBJ1-2 and V is TRBV12-3 or TRBV12-4; possibly TRBD1 for D (5 bases). Trimming took off 2 bases at V and 5 bases at J, with 6 bases between the two ends. This CDR3 comprises 12 residues. The CDR3 is CASSLQGYGYTF. As DNA, the CDR3 is TGTGCCAGCAGTTTACAGGGTTATGGCTACACCTTC.